The entry below describes one TCR beta chain. The clone's antigen remains unknown. Base qualities are not recorded, but no much larger clone differs from it by a single base. The sample belongs to a study of Ad26.COV2.S vaccination and SARS-CoV-2 variants (dated by TCRdb to about 2021). A note on the overall study: Vaccine-arm donors came from COV1001, a multicentre, randomized, double-blind, placebo-controlled phase I-IIa trial of Ad26.COV2.S in healthy adults. Dosing of Ad26.COV2.S was intramuscular, at either 5x10^10 or 1x10^11 viral particles, delivered as one shot or as two shots spaced 56 days apart. TCRbeta repertoire sequencing served as the tool for gauging how specific and how broad the SARS-CoV-2-reactive T cell receptors were following Ad26.COV2.S vaccination. The TCR-sequenced set comprised about 32 samples: around 20 Ad26.COV2.S vaccine recipients, 5 placebo recipients and 8 SARS-CoV-2 convalescent individuals. Trial participants were randomized into five groups of five, in which low-dose or high-dose Ad26.COV2.S was given once or twice, or placebo was given on both occasions. Throughout the experiments and outcome assessment, investigators stayed blinded to trial group allocation. Points the paper makes about the study in general: Vaccine and placebo recipients had similar non-spike TCR breadth, a finding consistent with the vaccine containing only spike. Spike-specific TCR breadth was higher in Ad26.COV2.S recipients than in placebo recipients (P = 0.0014). It was noted by the authors that total T cell responses may have been underestimated by the TCR breadth and depth analyses. Comparing responses between vaccine doses or regimens was not something the study was powered to do. After vaccination, substantial breadth of spike-specific CD8+ and CD4+ T cell responses was reported.

The immunoSEQ Assay was used to sequence TCRbeta CDR3 regions. After extraction, genomic DNA underwent amplification by bias-controlled multiplex PCR, followed by high-throughput sequencing. The published analysis was carried out like this. To quantify the absolute abundance of every unique TCRbeta CDR3 region, sequences were collapsed and filtered. T cell fraction was estimated by normalizing TCRbeta template counts to usable DNA, which was measured by amplifying reference genes present in all nucleated cells. Repertoire TCRs were annotated as SARS-CoV-2-specific when V gene, CDR3 amino acid sequence and J gene were exactly matched to a known reactive TCR set. The reference SARS-CoV-2 TCR set came from MIRA and was filtered for enrichment in COVID-19-positive ImmuneCODE repertoires, removing public or cross-reactive TCRs. Using the MIRA antigens, annotated TCRs were further analysed by specific ORF or by position within an ORF. Breadth was defined as annotated unique rearrangements over total unique productive rearrangements; depth was the summed frequency of those rearrangements. Two-sided Wilcoxon rank-sum tests were applied when comparing TCR breadth between groups. What TCRdb holds here is the immuneACCESS table cut down to in-frame rearrangements. Part of the clones is not present; checked against another copy, under half of the missing clones reflect an unresolved V gene, and the others are unexplained. The V and J calls and clone size come from that table; D and trimming were worked out from the DNA. The table for this sample lists around 450,000 clones; 89% of them were counted only once. 1.7% of the sample is in the top ten clones.

What this sample's treatment or condition label stands for: 15 to 20 received Ad26.COV2.S at low or high dose, single or two shots; roughly five received placebo; per-sample allocation not given. Repertoires of vaccine and placebo recipients were sequenced from samples taken on day 63 after the first injection. Between 29 July and 7 August 2020, Cohort 1b enrolled about 27 adults aged 18-55 years at one site in Boston, USA. Ad26.COV2.S was a replication-incompetent adenovirus type 26 vector that expressed a prefusion-stabilized SARS-CoV-2 spike protein derived from the original Wuhan strain. The CDR3 covers 14 residues, taking in both the cysteine and the phenylalanine. Left in the record is the CDR3 DNA by itself, 42 bases read in frame from the first base. Per the germline V gene, MDHEN is the CDR1 and SYDVKM is the CDR2. V ends up 6 bases short and J 9 bases short, with an unmatched junction base count of 11.

The chain is made from TRBV28 and TRBJ1-5, with 7 junctional bases fitting TRBD1. The receptor was derived from a person between 18 and 65 years old who received the Ad26.COV2.S COVID-19 vaccine or a placebo. Specimen: peripheral blood, collected in a trial of Ad26.COV2.S vaccine versus placebo. The nucleotide sequence is given as TGTGCCAGCAGAACGACAGGGCGCGAGGGGCCCCAGCATTTT. It encodes CASRTTGREGPQHF.